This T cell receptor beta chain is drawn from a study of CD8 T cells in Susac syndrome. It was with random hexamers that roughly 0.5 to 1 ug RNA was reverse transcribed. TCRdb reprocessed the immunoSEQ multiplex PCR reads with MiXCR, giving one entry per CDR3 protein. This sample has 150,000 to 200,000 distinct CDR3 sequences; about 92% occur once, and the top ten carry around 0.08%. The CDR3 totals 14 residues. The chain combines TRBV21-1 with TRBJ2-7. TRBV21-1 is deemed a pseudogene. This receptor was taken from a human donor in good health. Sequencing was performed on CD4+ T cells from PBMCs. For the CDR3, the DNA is TGTGCCAGCAGCAAGGACGGGGACTCCTACGAGCAGTACTTC. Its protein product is CASSKDGDSYEQYF.